The rows below give T cell receptor beta chains drawn from one sample of a study of OX40 agonist ivuxolimab in advanced cancers. The data were produced by immunoSEQ multiplex PCR, yet TCRdb's version contains in-frame clones alone and is incomplete. The sample holds more than 70,000 clones, around nine tenths seen once. The specimen comprised CD4+ or CD8+ T cells sorted from blood, sampled in a trial of the OX40 agonist ivuxolimab. These TCRs come from an adult with an advanced solid tumor such as melanoma, head and neck, liver or kidney cancer. Each CDR3 is given with its conserved first and last residue. A D gene is named only where the DNA matches it firmly. Rows give clone size only sometimes, using once, few, many, or a class for an expanded clone.

size	V	J	D	DNA	CDR3
-	TRBV5-1	TRBJ2-1	TRBD2	TGCGCCAGCAGCCTAACTAGCGGATGGGGGAATGAGCAGTTCTTC	CASSLTSGWGNEQFF
once	TRBV19	TRBJ2-1	TRBD1	TGTGCCAGTATCCGGACAGGGATAGGCAATGAGCAGTTCTTC	CASIRTGIGNEQFF
-	TRBV5-1	TRBJ2-5	TRBD1	TGCGCCAGCAGCTTGAATGGACAGGGGGCCGGCAAGACCCAGTACTTC	CASSLNGQGAGKTQYF
once	TRBV5-4	TRBJ2-1	-	TGTGCCAGCAGCTTTGACACGAGCTCCTACAATGAGCAGTTCTTC	CASSFDTSSYNEQFF
once	TRBV4-1	TRBJ2-7	-	TGCGCCAGCAGCCCAATACTAAAAATCCAGGAGCAGTACTTC	CASSPILKIQEQYF
-	TRBV7-9	TRBJ2-5	TRBD2	TGTGCCAGCAGCTTAGGACTAGCGGGCGAAGAGACCCAGTACTTC	CASSLGLAGEETQYF
-	TRBV4-2	TRBJ1-1	TRBD1	TGTGCCAGCAGCCAAGATCGTCAGGGGGGGGACACTGAAGCTTTCTTT	CASSQDRQGGDTEAFF
once	TRBV7-8	TRBJ2-2	-	TGTGCCAGCAGCTCGTGGGGGACCGGGGAGCTGTTTTTT	CASSSWGTGELFF
once	TRBV5-4	TRBJ1-2	TRBD1	TGTGCCAGCAGCTTAGCCCGACAGGGGAACTATGGCTACACCTTC	CASSLARQGNYGYTF
-	TRBV6-5	TRBJ2-3	-	TGTGCCAGCAGGACTCACGGTGCTAGCACAGATACGCAGTATTTT	CASRTHGASTDTQYF
-	TRBV5-4	TRBJ1-1	-	TGTGCCAGCAGCTTGGACTGGAACACTGAAGCTTTCTTT	CASSLDWNTEAFF
-	TRBV7-2	TRBJ1-1	-	TGTGCCAGCACCCCGGGGCGCAGCCAGAACACTGAAGCTTTCTTT	CASTPGRSQNTEAFF
-	TRBV2	TRBJ1-3	-	TGTGCCAGCAGTGAAGAACACCTCAGCTCTGGAAACACCATATATTTT	CASSEEHLSSGNTIYF
-	TRBV7-8	TRBJ1-4	-	TGTGCCAGCAGCTTAGTGGGTGAAAAACTGTTTTTT	CASSLVGEKLFF
-	TRBV10-1	TRBJ1-3	-	TGCGCCAGCAGTGAATACAGGGCTGGAAACACCATATATTTT	CASSEYRAGNTIYF
-	TRBV7-2	TRBJ1-2	TRBD1	TGTGCCAGCAGCCAGGACAGGGTTGGCTACACCTTC	CASSQDRVGYTF
-	TRBV7-6	TRBJ1-1	-	TGTGCCAGCAGCTTAAGAGAGAACACTGAAGCTTTCTTT	CASSLRENTEAFF
-	TRBV6-1	TRBJ1-1	-	TGTGCCAGCAGTGAGGACAGCTACACTGAAGCTTTCTTT	CASSEDSYTEAFF
-	TRBV19	TRBJ2-7	TRBD2	TGTGCCAGTAGTATCCGGCGGGAGAGCTCCTACGAGCAGTACTTC	CASSIRRESSYEQYF
-	TRBV5-1	TRBJ1-3	-	TGCGCCAGCAGCTTGGAAGGGAGTGGAAACACCATATATTTT	CASSLEGSGNTIYF
once	TRBV18	TRBJ2-1	-	TGTGCCAGCTCTTCGGAGCCAGGGTCAACAACAAACAATGAGCAGTTCTTC	CASSSEPGSTTNNEQFF
-	TRBV10-3	TRBJ2-3	TRBD2	TGTGCCATCAGCCCCTCTAGCGGGTACACAGATACGCAGTATTTT	CAISPSSGYTDTQYF
-	TRBV4-1	TRBJ2-1	-	TGCGCCAGCAGCCCGGGACCTTCCTACTCCTACAATGAGCAGTTCTTC	CASSPGPSYSYNEQFF
-	TRBV28	TRBJ2-1	TRBD2	TGTGCCAGCAGTTTGACTAGCGGGCCTTACAATGAGCAGTTCTTC	CASSLTSGPYNEQFF
-	TRBV6-1	TRBJ1-2	TRBD1	TGTGCCAGCAGGAGGGGGACAGACCCAGGCTATGGCTACACCTTC	CASRRGTDPGYGYTF
-	TRBV30	TRBJ1-1	-	TGTGCCTGGAGTGGGCGGGTCGCATTTAACACTGAAGCTTTCTTT	CAWSGRVAFNTEAFF
once	TRBV2	TRBJ2-2	-	TGTGCCAGCAGCGTGGAGAGGGTGGGGGAAACCGGGGAGCTGTTTTTT	CASSVERVGETGELFF
medium-sized	TRBV19	TRBJ2-3	-	TGTGCCACAAAGGCGGTCAGCACAGATACGCAGTATTTT	CATKAVSTDTQYF